This T cell receptor (beta chain) was recorded in a study of shared clonotypes between healthy human individuals. Study information: Donors had three CD4 naive, three CD4 memory, two CD8 naive and one CD8 memory plate apiece.

Notes on this clone: Its specificity is not known.

For sorted subsets, 150 to 250 ng DNA per replicate equaled roughly 30,000 T cell genomes. Sequenced by immunoSEQ multiplex PCR; TCRdb stores in-frame clones only, minus some. The sample includes 1,500,000 or so clones, around 98.5% of them seen just once. Study-wide findings and caveats: A handful of donors shared approximately 5% of their naive CD4 clonotypes.

Germline V CDR1 and CDR2: SGHRS, YFSETQ. The CDR3 length is 15 residues. V lost 0 bases, J lost 1 base, and 10 bases lay in between. This receptor was taken from a man younger than 45 in good health. What was sequenced was naive CD4+ T cells sorted from blood. The subset is: CD45RA+ positively selected. J is TRBJ1-1 and V is TRBV5-1; the D gene is possibly TRBD1 (5 bases). CDR3 region: CASSLVGGKNTEAFF. Written as DNA, the CDR3 is TGCGCCAGCAGCTTGGTCGGGGGAAAGAACACTGAAGCTTTCTTT.